These 16 T cell receptor beta chains originate from one sample sequenced in a study of cytomegalovirus exposure and HLA in healthy donors. The primer mix had 60 Vbeta and 13 Jbeta primers. Assay used: immunoSEQ multiplex PCR; TCRdb lists only in-frame clones, some missing. The profile shows under 130,000 clones, 70% to 80% of them singletons. The sequencing sample was made of PBMCs. Every receptor here comes from a man aged 30 to 45 in good health and CMV-seronegative.

The V call is TRBV5-1, the J call TRBJ2-5, with 10 bases fitting TRBD2. This CDR3 has 16 residues. Germline V CDR1 and CDR2: SGHRS, YFSETQ. V was clipped by 4 bases and J by 2 bases; unmatched bases: 8. CDR3 sequence reads: CASSPSLAGGQETQYF. CDR3 nucleotides: TGCGCCAGCAGCCCCTCCTTAGCGGGGGGTCAAGAGACCCAGTACTTC.

The chain couples TRBV5-1 to TRBJ1-2; 10 positions agree with TRBD1. The ends lost 4 bases at V and 3 bases at J; junction bases unmatched: 9. The CDR3 spans 16 residues. Germline values: CDR1 SGHRS, CDR2 YFSETQ. In nucleotides, the CDR3 is TGCGCCAGCAGCCAAGCCGGGACAGGGGACTACTATGGCTACACCTTC. It yields the protein CASSQAGTGDYYGYTF. The full variable domain, rest sourced from reference TRBV5-1 and TRBJ1-2, is KAGVTQTPRYLIKTRGQQVTLSCSPISGHRSVSWYQQTPGQGLQFLFEYFSETQRNKGNFPGRFSGRQFSNSRSEMNVSTLELGDSALYLCASSQAGTGDYYGYTFGSGTRLTVV.

The chain recombines TRBV4-2 with TRBJ2-6; 10 bases align to TRBD1. The germline V gene has CDR1 LGHNA and CDR2 YNFKEQ. With V trimmed by 3 bases and J by 2 bases, 13 bases remained unmatched. CDR3 length: 20 residues. The CDR3 DNA reads as TGTGCCAGCAGCCAGAGACAACGGGGACAGGGGTTTCCTGGGGCCAACGTCCTGACTTTC. This sequence encodes CASSQRQRGQGFPGANVLTF.

The V call is TRBV30, the J call TRBJ1-2, with D perhaps matching TRBD1 (5 bases). Germline V lookup: CDR1 GTSNPN, CDR2 SVGIG (reference sequence). The ends were cut back, 4 bases at V and 2 bases at J, with 14 bases in the middle. This CDR3 has 14 amino acids. For the CDR3, the DNA is TGTGCCTGGATGTCTCAGGGTTGGAACTATGGCTACACCTTC. Its translation is CAWMSQGWNYGYTF. The entire variable domain, with the rest obtained from reference TRBV30 and TRBJ1-2, is as follows: SQTIHQWPATLVQPVGSPLSLECTVEGTSNPNLYWYRQAAGRGLQLLFYSVGIGQISSEVPQNLSASRPQDRQFILSSKKLLLSDSGFYLCAWMSQGWNYGYTFGSGTRLTVV.

The V gene is TRBV2, the J gene TRBJ2-2; TRBD2 aligns across 10 bases. Germline V gives CDR1 SNHLY, CDR2 FYNNEI. The CDR3 has 14 amino acids. V lost 4 bases to trimming and J lost 7 bases; unmatched junction nucleotides: 3. CDR3: CASSAIAGGGELFF. In DNA form, the CDR3 reads TGTGCCAGCAGTGCTATAGCGGGAGGCGGGGAGCTGTTTTTT. Looking up the rest from reference TRBV2 and TRBJ2-2 gives the full variable domain: EPEVTQTPSHQVTQMGQEVILRCVPISNHLYFYWYRQILGQKVEFLVSFYNNEISEKSEIFDDQFSVERPDGSNFTLKIRSTKLEDSAMYFCASSAIAGGGELFFGEGSRLTVL.

This clone occurred once. The chain has TRBV29-1 and TRBJ1-2; 7 nucleotides align to TRBD1. V dropped 6 bases and J dropped 5; count of bases not matched to a gene: 12. The CDR3 runs 14 residues. The germline CDR1 and CDR2 sequences are SQVTM and ANQGSEA. CDR3 in amino acids: CSVEVSTGTYGYTF. The CDR3 bases are TGCAGCGTCGAGGTATCGACAGGGACATATGGCTACACCTTC.

DNA for the CDR3: TGCGCCAGCAGCTCCGCGGGGGGCCCGTACAATGAGCAGTTCTTC. Encoded protein: CASSSAGGPYNEQFF. The chain joins TRBV5-1 to TRBJ2-1; 8 nucleotides line up with TRBD2. V dropped 3 bases and J dropped 4; count of bases not matched to a gene: 6. Germline CDR1 SGHRS, CDR2 YFSETQ. The CDR3 is 15 residues long.

This clone was picked up one time. As DNA, the CDR3 is TGTGCCAGCAGTGTTACGGGAAACGAGCAGTACTTC. Translated: CASSVTGNEQYF. V and J are TRBV2 and TRBJ2-7; D possibly corresponds to TRBD2 (5 bases). The CDR3 extends over 12 amino acids. Looked up from germline, CDR1 is SNHLY and CDR2 is FYNNEI. The ends were cut back, 4 bases at V and 5 bases at J, with 9 bases in the middle.

CDR3 DNA sequence: TGTGCCAGCTCACTCCTAGAGGGTAATGAAAAACTGTTTTTT. It translates to CASSLLEGNEKLFF. The V gene is TRBV18, the J gene TRBJ1-4, with no clear D. Trimming cost V 4 bases and J 4 bases, with 10 bases left between them. The CDR3 runs to 14 residues. Germline V gene data show CDR1 as KGHSH and CDR2 as LQKENI.

The J gene is TRBJ2-7, the V gene TRBV28; D is unclear. Germline V gene lookup returns CDR1 MDHEN and CDR2 SYDVKM. The CDR3 is 12 residues long. V lost 6 bases and J lost 0, with 6 bases in between. CDR3 coding DNA: TGTGCCAGCAGCTCCCCCTCCTACGAGCAGTACTTC. The encoded protein is CASSSPSYEQYF.

The V gene is TRBV7-3, the J gene TRBJ2-1; 8 bases line up with TRBD2. This CDR3 has 15 residues. CDR1 and CDR2 (germline): SGHTA, FQGTGA. Trimming removed 0 bases from V and 5 bases from J; junction bases left unmatched: 3. The CDR3 is CASSLTGTRNNEQFF. The CDR3 nucleotides read TGTGCCAGCAGCTTAACCGGGACTAGGAACAATGAGCAGTTCTTC.

The chain is built from TRBV7-2 and TRBJ1-2; 9 bases map to TRBD1. After removal of 4 bases from V and 4 bases from J, the junction contained 4 bases not matched to a gene. There are 14 residues in the CDR3. Per germline, CDR1 SGHTA and CDR2 FQGNSA. The CDR3 bases are TGTGCCAGCAGCTCCGACAGGGGGGGCTATGGCTACACCTTC. Translated, it gives CASSSDRGGYGYTF.

Written as DNA, the CDR3 is TGCGCCAGCAGCTATGACAATGGGGCGAGCACAGATACGCAGTATTTT. Amino acids: CASSYDNGASTDTQYF. This chain joins TRBV5-1 and TRBJ2-3, with D maybe TRBD1 (5 bases). Looked up from germline, CDR1 is SGHRS and CDR2 is YFSETQ. V was trimmed by 3 bases and J by 0 bases, leaving 14 bases between them. There are 16 residues in the CDR3.

CDR3 protein: CAISGRQGGLDTQYF. DNA for the CDR3: TGTGCCATCAGTGGAAGACAGGGCGGTCTGGATACGCAGTATTTT. The V gene is TRBV10-3, the J gene TRBJ2-3; 7 bases agree with TRBD1. The CDR3 is made up of 15 amino acids. Per the germline V gene, CDR1 is ENHRY and CDR2 is SYGVKD. V lost 4 bases, J lost 6 bases, and 10 bases stayed unmatched.

The count of this clone is one. The chain carries TRBV29-1 and TRBJ2-1, with D tentatively TRBD1 (6 bases). Germline CDR1 is SQVTM and CDR2 is ANQGSEA. There are 14 residues in the CDR3. V lost 5 bases to trimming and J lost 4 bases, with 15 bases between them. The DNA of the CDR3 is TGCAGCGTTTGGACAGATCCGAGTTACAATGAGCAGTTCTTC. It encodes CSVWTDPSYNEQFF.

This clone has a handful of counts. Distinct nucleotide sequences in the sample also encode this CDR3. The chain uses TRBV5-6 and TRBJ1-1; 9 bases line up with TRBD1. Germline loops: CDR1 SGHDT, CDR2 YYEEEE. Trimming cost V 3 bases and J 4 bases; bases outside gene matches: 4. The CDR3 is 14 residues long. The chain's CDR3 is CASSSGQGTTEAFF. CDR3 coding DNA: TGTGCCAGCAGCTCCGGACAGGGGACCACTGAAGCTTTCTTT.